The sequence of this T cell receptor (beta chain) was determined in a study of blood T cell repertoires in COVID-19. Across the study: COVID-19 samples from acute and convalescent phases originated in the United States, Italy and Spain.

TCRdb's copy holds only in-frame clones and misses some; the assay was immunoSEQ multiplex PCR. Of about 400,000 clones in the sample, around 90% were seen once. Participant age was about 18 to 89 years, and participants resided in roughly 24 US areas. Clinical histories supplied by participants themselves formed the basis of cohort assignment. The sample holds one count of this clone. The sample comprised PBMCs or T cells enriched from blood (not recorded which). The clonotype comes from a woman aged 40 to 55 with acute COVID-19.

CDR3 nucleotides: TGTGCCAGCTCACCGAGCCAGGGGAATTCACCCCTCCACTTT. Encoded protein: CASSPSQGNSPLHF. The chain couples TRBV18 to TRBJ1-6; D possibly corresponds to TRBD1 (6 bases). Germline V gene sequence: CDR1 KGHSH, CDR2 LQKENI. The CDR3 runs 14 residues. The germline V and J ends were trimmed by 3 bases and 7 bases, with 10 bases remaining between them.